This passage covers 9 T cell receptor beta chains from one sample sequenced in a study of T cell repertoires and HLA-DP antigens. Profiling relied on immunoSEQ multiplex PCR, and the TCRdb table lists in-frame clones only, not all of them. The sample has approximately 86,000 clones; about 89% are singletons. Their specific antigens are unknown. The sample consisted of CD4+ T cells from PBMCs. Receptors originate from a man between 50 and 59 years old in good health and CMV-seronegative.

This chain links TRBV6-1 with TRBJ1-2; 9 bases are a match to TRBD1. The germline gives CDR1 MNHNS, CDR2 SASEGT. The V segment lost 7 bases and the J segment 7 bases; nucleotides outside the gene matches: 7. CDR3 length: 13 residues. The CDR3 coding sequence is TGTGCCAGCATACGGACAGGGGTGTCTGGCTACACCTTC. Protein product: CASIRTGVSGYTF.

This chain links TRBV13 with TRBJ1-1; D gene ambiguous. V shed 6 bases and J shed 0 bases, with 14 bases lying between them. The CDR3 loop spans 15 amino acids. CDR1 and CDR2 (germline): PRHDT, FYEKMQ (reference sequence). In DNA, the CDR3 is TGTGCCAGCAGGCCTAGGTGGAGTCTGAACACTGAAGCTTTCTTT. This sequence encodes CASRPRWSLNTEAFF.

The chain has TRBV10-3 and TRBJ2-2, with D perhaps TRBD2 (6 bases). The CDR3 has 16 residues. Germline-derived CDR1 and CDR2 are ENHRY and SYGVKD. V dropped 6 bases and J dropped 0 bases, with 14 bases sitting between them. The CDR3 bases are TGTGCCATCAGGGGAAATAGCGGAGCGAACACCGGGGAGCTGTTTTTT. Translation gives CAIRGNSGANTGELFF.

The chain couples TRBV2 to TRBJ2-2; 8 positions agree with TRBD2. Germline V gives CDR1 SNHLY, CDR2 FYNNEI. J lost 4 bases, V lost 5 bases, and 6 bases had no gene match. CDR3 size: 15 residues. The CDR3 sequence: CASSSGGPRTGELFF. DNA for the CDR3: TGTGCCAGCAGTTCGGGGGGGCCGCGCACCGGGGAGCTGTTTTTT.

The chain has TRBV5-1 and TRBJ2-5; 7 nucleotides agree with TRBD1. The germline CDR1 and CDR2 sequences are SGHRS and YFSETQ. The CDR3 has 16 residues. V was clipped by 6 bases and J by 7 bases; unmatched bases: 18. The DNA for the CDR3 is TGCGCCAGCACCAAAGGGGGCAGGGTGGTTTTGGGGACCCAGTACTTC. Translated, it gives CASTKGGRVVLGTQYF.

This chain connects TRBV9 to TRBJ2-6, with 12 bases matching TRBD2. The CDR3 is 19 amino acids. After removal of 2 bases from V and 1 base from J, the junction contained 7 bases not matched to a gene. The germline CDR1 and CDR2 sequences are SGDLS and YYNGEE. The CDR3 is CASSVTLAGGPSGANVLTF. As DNA, the CDR3 is TGTGCCAGCAGCGTCACGCTAGCGGGAGGGCCTTCTGGGGCCAACGTCCTGACTTTC.

The chain has TRBV7-9 and TRBJ1-3, with 7 bases lining up with TRBD1. V lost 5 bases to trimming and J lost 6 bases; unmatched junction nucleotides: 13. Germline lookup yields CDR1 SEHNR and CDR2 FQNEAQ (reference sequence). The CDR3 runs 16 residues. CDR3 nucleotides: TGTGCCAGCAGCCAACCCTCTCGCAGGGGGGAAAACACCATATATTTT. As protein: CASSQPSRRGENTIYF.

V is TRBV6-1 and J is TRBJ1-2; TRBD1 matches at 10 bases. The J segment lost 0 bases and the V segment lost 6 bases, leaving 1 base of the junction unmatched. Germline CDR1 MNHNS, CDR2 SASEGT. The CDR3 is 14 residues long. CDR3 sequence reads: CASRGQGTNYGYTF. CDR3 nucleotide sequence: TGTGCCAGCAGGGGACAGGGGACTAACTATGGCTACACCTTC.

The chain employs TRBV7-2 and TRBJ1-5; 7 bases align to TRBD1. V shed 5 bases and J 0 bases; nucleotides not matched to a gene: 4. Germline V gene sequence: CDR1 SGHTA, CDR2 FQGNSA. This CDR3 comprises 15 residues. The DNA for the CDR3 is TGTGCCAGCAGCCCCCAGGGGGTTAGCAATCAGCCCCAGCATTTT. Residues: CASSPQGVSNQPQHF. Filled out from reference TRBV7-2 and TRBJ1-5, the complete variable domain reads GAGVSQSPSNKVTEKGKDVELRCDPISGHTALYWYRQSLGQGLEFLIYFQGNSAPDKSGLPSDRFSAERTGGSVSTLTIQRTQQEDSAVYLCASSPQGVSNQPQHFGDGTRLSIL.